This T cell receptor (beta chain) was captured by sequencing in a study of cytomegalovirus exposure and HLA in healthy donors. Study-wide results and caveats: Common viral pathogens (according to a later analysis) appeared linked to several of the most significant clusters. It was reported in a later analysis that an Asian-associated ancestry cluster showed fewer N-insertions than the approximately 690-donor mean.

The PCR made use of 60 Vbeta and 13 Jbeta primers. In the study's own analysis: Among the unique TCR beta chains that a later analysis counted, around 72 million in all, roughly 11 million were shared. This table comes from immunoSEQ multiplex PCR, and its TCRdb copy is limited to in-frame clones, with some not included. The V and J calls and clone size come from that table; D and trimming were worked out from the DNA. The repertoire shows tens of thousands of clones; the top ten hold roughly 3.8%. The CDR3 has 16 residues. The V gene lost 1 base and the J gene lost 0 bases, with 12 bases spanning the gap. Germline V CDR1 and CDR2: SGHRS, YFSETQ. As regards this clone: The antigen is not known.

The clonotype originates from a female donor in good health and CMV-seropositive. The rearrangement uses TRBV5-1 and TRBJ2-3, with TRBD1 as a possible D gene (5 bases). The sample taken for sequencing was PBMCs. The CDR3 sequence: CASSLTPGPSTDTQYF. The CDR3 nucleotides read TGCGCCAGCAGCTTGACTCCAGGGCCTAGCACAGATACGCAGTATTTT.